The clone carrying this T cell receptor beta chain was found a few times. Mismatch with germline at one junction end may stem from a read error. UMIs and a universal primer site were added when TCR cDNA was made by 5'RACE template switching. TCRdb fed the 5' RACE reads into MiXCR, producing one record per CDR3 protein. The table has nearly 300,000 distinct CDR3 sequences, under 9% seen once. Germline V gene data show CDR1 as SEHNR and CDR2 as FQNEAQ (reference sequence). This CDR3 comprises 13 residues. This specimen comes from a study of T cells after yellow fever vaccination. Sequences were derived from CD4+ T cells sorted from PBMCs, sampled 5 days after the yellow fever booster vaccination. This receptor was taken from a man aged 18 to 29 who received the YFV17D yellow fever vaccine. The chain combines TRBV7-9 with TRBJ1-4, with D perhaps matching TRBD1 (5 bases). The CDR3 loop is CASSPQGSSRGYF. As DNA, the CDR3 is TGTGCCAGCAGCCCCCAAGGGTCCTCTCGGGGGTATTTT.